This TCR beta chain was observed in a study of human T cells and chemical hapten exposure. Study context: TCR yield per sample varied, mainly due to pooled library volumes.

This clonotype has ten or more counts. The antigen is not known. Findings and limits, study-wide: While controls formed fewer of them, expanded TCRs formed significantly more large CDR3 similarity clusters.

TCRdb called the RACE reads again in MiXCR, with one record for every CDR3 protein. The top ten clones hold 3% to 4% of a sample with approximately 100,000 distinct CDR3 sequences, 11% of them seen once. Germline CDR1 and CDR2: SNHLY and FYNNEI. The CDR3 length is 14 residues. J lost 7 bases, V lost 6 bases, and 9 bases had no gene match. The time point denotes: patch test 1, 2 weeks after DPC sensitization. Treatment meaning: therapeutic diphenylcyclopropenone sensitization with weekly scalp DPC. The sequence derives from a middle-aged woman with alopecia areata. Some clones in this sample may be carry-over from other donors' samples. The gene calls are TRBV2 and TRBJ1-2, with 9 positions matching TRBD1. Source: whole blood, taken in connection with sensitization to the hapten diphenylcyclopropenone (DPC). CDR3 amino acids: CASRLAGTGTGYTF. CDR3 DNA: TGTGCCAGCAGGCTCGCCGGGACAGGGACTGGCTACACCTTC.